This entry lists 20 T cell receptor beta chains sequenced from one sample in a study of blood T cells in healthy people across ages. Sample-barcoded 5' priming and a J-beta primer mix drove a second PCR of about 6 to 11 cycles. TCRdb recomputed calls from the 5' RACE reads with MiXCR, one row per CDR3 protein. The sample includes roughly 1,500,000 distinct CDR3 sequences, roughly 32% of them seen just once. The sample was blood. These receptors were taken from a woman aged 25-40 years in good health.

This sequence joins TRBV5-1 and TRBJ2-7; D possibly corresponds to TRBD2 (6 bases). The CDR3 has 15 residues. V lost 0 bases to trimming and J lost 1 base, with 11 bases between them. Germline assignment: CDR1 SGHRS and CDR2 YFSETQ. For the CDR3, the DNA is TGCGCCAGCAGCTTGGTTCCAGGGACTTCCTACGAGCAGTACTTC. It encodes CASSLVPGTSYEQYF.

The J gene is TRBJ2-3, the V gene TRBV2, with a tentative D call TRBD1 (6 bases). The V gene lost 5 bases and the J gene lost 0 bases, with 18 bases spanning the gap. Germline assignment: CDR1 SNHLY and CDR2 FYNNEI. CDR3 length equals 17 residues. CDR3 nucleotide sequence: TGTGCCAGCAGTACAGGGCTTGGCGGACTCAGCACAGATACGCAGTATTTT. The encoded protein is CASSTGLGGLSTDTQYF.

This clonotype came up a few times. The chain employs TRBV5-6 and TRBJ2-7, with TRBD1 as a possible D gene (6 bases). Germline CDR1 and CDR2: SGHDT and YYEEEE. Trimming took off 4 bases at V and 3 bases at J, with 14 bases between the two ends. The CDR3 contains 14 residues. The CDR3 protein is CASSRSRGFYEQYF. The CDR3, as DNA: TGTGCCAGCAGCCGCAGCAGGGGCTTCTACGAGCAGTACTTC. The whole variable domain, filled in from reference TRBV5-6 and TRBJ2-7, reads DAGVTQSPTHLIKTRGQQVTLRCSPKSGHDTVSWYQQALGQGPQFIFQYYEEEERQRGNFPDRFSGHQFPNYSSELNVNALLLGDSALYLCASSRSRGFYEQYFGPGTRLTVT.

CDR3: CSVEDLNYEQYF. CDR3 DNA: TGCAGCGTTGAAGACCTCAATTACGAGCAGTACTTC. This chain joins TRBV29-1 and TRBJ2-7, with D unresolved. In germline, CDR1 is SQVTM, CDR2 ANQGSEA. The ends were cut back, 0 bases at V and 4 bases at J, with 7 bases in the middle. The CDR3 spans 12 residues.

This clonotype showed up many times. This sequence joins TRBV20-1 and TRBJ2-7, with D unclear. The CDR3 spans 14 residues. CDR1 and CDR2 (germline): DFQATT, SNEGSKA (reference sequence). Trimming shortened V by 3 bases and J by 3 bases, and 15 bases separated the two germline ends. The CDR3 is CSASSVGRNYEQYF. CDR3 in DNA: TGCAGTGCTAGCTCGGTCGGACGCAACTACGAGCAGTACTTC.

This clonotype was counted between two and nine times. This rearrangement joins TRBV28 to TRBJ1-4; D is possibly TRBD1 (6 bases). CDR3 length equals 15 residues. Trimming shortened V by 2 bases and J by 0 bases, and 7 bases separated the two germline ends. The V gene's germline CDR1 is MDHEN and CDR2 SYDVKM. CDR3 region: CASSLQGTTNEKLFF. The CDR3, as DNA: TGTGCCAGCAGTTTACAGGGGACAACTAATGAAAAACTGTTTTTT.

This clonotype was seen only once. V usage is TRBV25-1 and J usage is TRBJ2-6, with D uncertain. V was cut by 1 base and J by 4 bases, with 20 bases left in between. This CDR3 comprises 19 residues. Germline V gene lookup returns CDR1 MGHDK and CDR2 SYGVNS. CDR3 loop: CASSEFLAQTDSGANVLTF. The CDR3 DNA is TGTGCCAGCAGTGAATTTCTGGCCCAGACCGACTCCGGGGCCAACGTCCTGACTTTC.

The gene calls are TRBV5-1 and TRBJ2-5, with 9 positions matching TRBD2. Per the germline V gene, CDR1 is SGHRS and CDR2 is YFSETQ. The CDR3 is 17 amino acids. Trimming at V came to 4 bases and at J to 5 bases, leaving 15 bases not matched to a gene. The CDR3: CASSPRGSGREAETQYF. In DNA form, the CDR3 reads TGCGCCAGCAGCCCCCGAGGTAGCGGGAGAGAGGCGGAGACCCAGTACTTC.

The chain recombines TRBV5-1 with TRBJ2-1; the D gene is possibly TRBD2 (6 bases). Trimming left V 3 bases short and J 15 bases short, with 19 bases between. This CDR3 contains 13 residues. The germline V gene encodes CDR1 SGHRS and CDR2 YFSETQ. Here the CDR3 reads CASSSVPSVSWFF. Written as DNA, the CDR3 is TGCGCCAGCAGCTCGGTACCTAGCGTCTCTTGGTTCTTC.

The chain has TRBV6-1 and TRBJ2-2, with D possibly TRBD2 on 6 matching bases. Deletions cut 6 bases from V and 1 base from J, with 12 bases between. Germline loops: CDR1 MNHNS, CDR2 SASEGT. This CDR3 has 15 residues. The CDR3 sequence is CASRRDLVNTGELFF. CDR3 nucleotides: TGTGCCAGCAGGAGGGACTTGGTGAACACCGGGGAGCTGTTTTTT.

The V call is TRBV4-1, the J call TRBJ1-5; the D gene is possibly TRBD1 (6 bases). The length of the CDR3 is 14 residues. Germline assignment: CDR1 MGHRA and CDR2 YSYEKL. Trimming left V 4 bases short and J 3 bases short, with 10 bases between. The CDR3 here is CASSRAGDNQPQHF. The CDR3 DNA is TGCGCCAGCAGCCGCGCAGGGGACAATCAGCCCCAGCATTTT.

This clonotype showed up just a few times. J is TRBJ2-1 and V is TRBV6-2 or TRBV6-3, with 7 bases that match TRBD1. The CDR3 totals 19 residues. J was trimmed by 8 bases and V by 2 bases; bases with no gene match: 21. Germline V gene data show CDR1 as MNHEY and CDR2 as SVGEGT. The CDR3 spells CASSYDRNLGTDNPYEQFF. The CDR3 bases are TGTGCCAGCAGTTACGATCGGAACCTTGGGACAGACAATCCCTATGAGCAGTTCTTC.

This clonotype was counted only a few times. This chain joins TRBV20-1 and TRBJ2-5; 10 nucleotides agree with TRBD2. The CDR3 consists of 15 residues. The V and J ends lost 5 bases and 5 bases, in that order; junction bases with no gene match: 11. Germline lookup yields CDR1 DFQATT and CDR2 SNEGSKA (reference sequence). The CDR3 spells CSARSAGGPGETQYF. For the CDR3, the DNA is TGCAGTGCTCGGTCAGCGGGGGGGCCGGGTGAGACCCAGTACTTC.

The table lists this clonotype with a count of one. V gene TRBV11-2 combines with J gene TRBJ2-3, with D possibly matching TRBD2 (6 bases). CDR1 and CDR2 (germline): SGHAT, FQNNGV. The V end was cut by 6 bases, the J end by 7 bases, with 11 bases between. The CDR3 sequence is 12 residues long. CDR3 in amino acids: CASRISGYTQYF. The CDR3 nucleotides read TGTGCCAGCAGGATTAGCGGTTATACGCAGTATTTT.

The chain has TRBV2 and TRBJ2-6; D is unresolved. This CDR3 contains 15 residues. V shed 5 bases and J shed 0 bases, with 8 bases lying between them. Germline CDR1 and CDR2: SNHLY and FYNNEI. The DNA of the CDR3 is TGTGCCAGCAGTTTACAGACCTCTGGGGCCAACGTCCTGACTTTC. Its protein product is CASSLQTSGANVLTF. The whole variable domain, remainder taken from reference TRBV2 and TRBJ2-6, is EPEVTQTPSHQVTQMGQEVILRCVPISNHLYFYWYRQILGQKVEFLVSFYNNEISEKSEIFDDQFSVERPDGSNFTLKIRSTKLEDSAMYFCASSLQTSGANVLTFGAGSRLTVL.

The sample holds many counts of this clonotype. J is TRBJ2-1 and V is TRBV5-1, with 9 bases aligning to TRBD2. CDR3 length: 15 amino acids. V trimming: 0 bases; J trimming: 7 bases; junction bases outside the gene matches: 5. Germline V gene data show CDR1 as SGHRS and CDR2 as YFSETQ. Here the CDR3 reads CASSLEVAGANEQFF. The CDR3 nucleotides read TGCGCCAGCAGCTTGGAGGTAGCGGGAGCGAATGAGCAGTTCTTC.

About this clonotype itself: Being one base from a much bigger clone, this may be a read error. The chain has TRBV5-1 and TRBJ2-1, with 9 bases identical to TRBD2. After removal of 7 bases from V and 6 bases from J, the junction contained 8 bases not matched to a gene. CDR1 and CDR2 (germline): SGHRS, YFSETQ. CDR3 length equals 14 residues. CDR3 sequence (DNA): TGCGCCAGCGACGAGGGCGGGAGGGGCAATGAGCAGTTCTTC. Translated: CASDEGGRGNEQFF.

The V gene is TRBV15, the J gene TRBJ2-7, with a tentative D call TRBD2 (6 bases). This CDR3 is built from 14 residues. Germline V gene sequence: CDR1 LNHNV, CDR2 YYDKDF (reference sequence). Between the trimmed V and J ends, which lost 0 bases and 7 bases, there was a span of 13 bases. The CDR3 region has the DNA TGTGCCACCAGCAGAGATCGGCCCGGGGGAGAGCAGTACTTC. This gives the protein CATSRDRPGGEQYF.

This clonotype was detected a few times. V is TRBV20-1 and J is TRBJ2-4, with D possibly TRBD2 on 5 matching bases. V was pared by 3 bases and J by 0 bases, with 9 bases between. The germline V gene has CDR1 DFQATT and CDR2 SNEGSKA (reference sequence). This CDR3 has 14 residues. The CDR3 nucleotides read TGCAGTGCTAGGAGGGAACTAGCCAAAAACATTCAGTACTTC. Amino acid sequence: CSARRELAKNIQYF.

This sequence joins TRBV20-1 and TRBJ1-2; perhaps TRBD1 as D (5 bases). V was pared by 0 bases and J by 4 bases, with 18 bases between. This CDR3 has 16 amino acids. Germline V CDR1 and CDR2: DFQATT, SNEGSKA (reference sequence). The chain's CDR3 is CSARDSHGGRGYGYTF. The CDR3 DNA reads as TGCAGTGCTAGAGATTCCCATGGGGGACGGGGCTATGGCTACACCTTC.